This T cell receptor beta chain was recovered during a study of cytotoxic CD8 clonotypes in ibrutinib-treated CLL. This clone has a count of ten or more. The antigen is unknown. Here immunoSEQ multiplex PCR was the method, and the copy in TCRdb shows in-frame clones only, minus some. The table lists around 60,000 clones, around three fifths of them singletons. This CDR3 has 10 amino acids. Germline V lookup: CDR1 DFQATT, CDR2 SNEGSKA (reference sequence). V lost 3 bases, J lost 2 bases, and 2 bases lay in between. Roughly 1.8 micrograms of genomic DNA came from cryopreserved PBMCs for TCR beta libraries. Study-level points and caveats: Higher circulating CD8+ T-cell counts strongly accompanied higher baseline clonality, above age-matched healthy donors.

The origin of this receptor is a human donor with chronic lymphocytic leukemia. The rearrangement joins TRBV20-1 to TRBJ2-7; the D is unclear. The sequenced sample was PBMCs, obtained after 12 months of ibrutinib treatment. CDR3 DNA: TGCAGTGCTAGGCCCTACGAGCAGTACTTC. Translated: CSARPYEQYF.